This T cell receptor (beta chain) was retrieved from a study of shared clonotypes between healthy human individuals. Study information: The study used three CD4 naive, three CD4 memory, two CD8 naive and one CD8 memory plate per donor. Study conclusions and caveats: For sorted subsets, rarefaction showed incomplete sequencing despite large depth. Estimated richness was generally greater in naive than memory subsets. The four-donor shared clonotypes exceeded non-shared clonotypes in generation probability, with non-shared ones scoring lower.

The method was immunoSEQ multiplex PCR; TCRdb's version includes in-frame clones alone and lacks a portion of them. Here the sample spans about 640,000 clones, roughly 70% being singletons. A note on this clone: Its antigen remains unidentified.

The specimen was memory CD4+ T cells sorted from blood. Subset meaning: CD45RA-negative fraction. The clonotype comes from a woman under 40 in good health.

For the CDR3, the DNA is TGTGCCAGCAGTGAAGCAAGTCTAGTGGAGACCCAGTACTTC. Amino acid sequence: CASSEASLVETQYF. This rearrangement joins TRBV6-1 to TRBJ2-5; D gene ambiguous. This CDR3 contains 14 residues. The germline V gene encodes CDR1 MNHNS and CDR2 SASEGT. V lost 0 bases and J 5 bases, leaving 10 bases between the germline ends.